Shown below are 23 T cell receptor beta chains from a single sample sequenced in a study of human T cells and chemical hapten exposure. The time point here: patch test 2, 6 weeks after DPC sensitization. Treatment of the sample: therapeutic diphenylcyclopropenone sensitization with weekly scalp DPC. TCRdb reprocessed the RACE reads with MiXCR, giving one entry per CDR3 protein. The data show some 84,000 distinct CDR3 sequences, roughly a tenth seen once. This sample comprised whole blood, obtained in connection with sensitization to the hapten diphenylcyclopropenone (DPC). The receptors originated from a woman in her forties or fifties with alopecia areata. Some clones in this sample may be carry-over from other donors' samples.

This chain links TRBV9 with TRBJ1-1, with D unresolved. The CDR3 contains 13 residues. With 4 bases removed from V and 4 bases from J, the gap between germline ends came to 11 bases. Germline V CDR1 and CDR2: SGDLS, YYNGEE. CDR3 sequence reads: CASSPTRGTEAFF. The CDR3 nucleotides are TGTGCCAGCAGCCCAACTCGAGGCACTGAAGCTTTCTTT. The complete variable domain, with remaining parts taken from reference TRBV9 and TRBJ1-1, reads DSGVTQTPKHLITATGQRVTLRCSPRSGDLSVYWYQQSLDQGLQFLIQYYNGEERAKGNILERFSAQQFPDLHSELNLSSLELGDSALYFCASSPTRGTEAFFGQGTRLTVV.

This clonotype appeared many times. The J gene is TRBJ2-1, the V gene TRBV27, with a possible D match to TRBD1 (6 bases). This CDR3 comprises 15 residues. The V gene lost 5 bases and the J gene lost 3 bases, with 14 bases spanning the gap. CDR1 and CDR2 (germline): MNHEY, SMNVEV (reference sequence). DNA of the CDR3: TGTGCCAGCAGTATAAGCACAGGGTTCTACAATGAGCAGTTCTTC. Protein sequence: CASSISTGFYNEQFF.

The rearrangement joins TRBV7-6 to TRBJ2-3; D remains ambiguous. Germline values: CDR1 SGHVS, CDR2 FNYEAQ. This CDR3 region has 14 residues. Trimming left V 5 bases short and J 11 bases short, with 20 bases between. CDR3 sequence: CASSPRLETRRQYF. CDR3 bases: TGTGCCAGCAGCCCCCGCCTCGAAACGCGACGGCAGTATTTT.

This clonotype showed up many times. The chain carries TRBV11-2 and TRBJ2-1; 8 positions agree with TRBD2. The trim removed 3 bases at V and 2 bases at J, leaving 3 bases unmatched. The CDR3 is 15 amino acids. Germline V lookup: CDR1 SGHAT, CDR2 FQNNGV. This chain's CDR3 is CASSFSGETYNEQFF. DNA of the CDR3: TGTGCCAGCAGCTTTAGCGGGGAGACCTACAATGAGCAGTTCTTC.

For this clonotype: One base away lies a much larger clone, so this may be a sequencing read error. The chain carries TRBV5-1 and TRBJ2-7, with D possibly called TRBD1 or TRBD2 (5 bases each). This CDR3 has 15 amino acids. The germline CDR1 and CDR2 sequences are SGHRS and YFSETQ. The V and J ends lost 3 bases and 6 bases respectively, with 19 bases between them. CDR3 sequence (DNA): TGCGCCAGCAGCTGGTCCGGGGCGACAGACAGCGAGCAGTACTTC. This encodes CASSWSGATDSEQYF.

This clonotype has more than one count but fewer than ten. The chain carries TRBV6-5 and TRBJ1-5; the D is unclear. CDR1 is MNHEY and CDR2 is SVGAGI in the germline V gene. V gave up 6 bases and J gave up 2 bases, with 11 bases separating them. The CDR3 extends over 14 amino acids. For the CDR3, the DNA is TGTGCCAGCAGGAAGGACGGAGGCAATCAGCCCCAGCATTTT. Residues: CASRKDGGNQPQHF.

This clonotype was counted ten times or more. CDR3: CASSFNRAAEETQYF. The CDR3 coding sequence is TGTGCCAGCAGCTTTAACAGGGCGGCTGAGGAGACCCAGTACTTC. The chain joins TRBV11-2 to TRBJ2-5; tentatively, D is TRBD1 (6 bases). The germline V and J ends were trimmed by 3 bases and 5 bases, with 16 bases remaining between them. The V gene's germline CDR1 is SGHAT and CDR2 FQNNGV. This CDR3 contains 15 residues.

This clonotype was detected many times. V and J are TRBV28 and TRBJ2-4, with 7 positions matching TRBD1. Germline lookup yields CDR1 MDHEN and CDR2 SYDVKM. The CDR3 covers 15 residues. V lost 5 bases, J lost 4 bases, and 8 bases stayed unmatched. The CDR3 coding sequence is TGTGCCAGCAGTCTCCGACAGGGATGGAAAAACATTCAGTACTTC. It specifies CASSLRQGWKNIQYF.

Ten or more counts support this clonotype. The chain employs TRBV29-1 and TRBJ1-2, with D unclear. V gave up 3 bases and J gave up 0 bases, with 14 bases separating them. This CDR3 contains 15 residues. Per the germline V gene, CDR1 is SQVTM and CDR2 is ANQGSEA. Here the CDR3 reads CSVEDGRLANYGYTF. The CDR3 DNA reads as TGCAGCGTTGAGGACGGCCGGTTAGCTAACTATGGCTACACCTTC.

The rearrangement uses TRBV27 and TRBJ1-6; D call uncertain. Germline V gives CDR1 MNHEY, CDR2 SMNVEV (reference sequence). V shed 0 bases and J shed 1 base, with 4 bases lying between them. CDR3 length: 15 residues. CDR3 loop: CASSLSGSYNSPLHF. CDR3 coding DNA: TGTGCCAGCAGTTTATCGGGATCCTATAATTCACCCCTCCACTTT.

The J gene is TRBJ2-1, the V gene TRBV20-1; 10 positions match TRBD2. The CDR3 consists of 16 residues. J lost 0 bases, V lost 3 bases, and 5 bases had no gene match. Germline V gene data show CDR1 as DFQATT and CDR2 as SNEGSKA (reference sequence). The CDR3 is CSASSLAGSSYNEQFF. In nucleotides, the CDR3 is TGCAGTGCTAGCTCACTAGCGGGAAGCTCCTACAATGAGCAGTTCTTC.

In its sample, this clonotype was seen many times. The V gene is TRBV27, the J gene TRBJ2-7; 7 bases line up with TRBD2. The germline V gene encodes CDR1 MNHEY and CDR2 SMNVEV (reference sequence). With V trimmed by 5 bases and J by 0 bases, 7 bases remained unmatched. CDR3 length: 15 residues. The CDR3 coding sequence is TGTGCCAGCAGTCGGCGGGAGACCCCCTCCTACGAGCAGTACTTC. It is translated as CASSRRETPSYEQYF.

This clonotype was recorded a few times. The chain recombines TRBV28 with TRBJ2-1; no clear D gene. The V gene lost 5 bases and the J gene lost 5 bases, with 19 bases spanning the gap. Germline lookup yields CDR1 MDHEN and CDR2 SYDVKM. This CDR3 has 16 residues. CDR3: CASSRPSNRADNEQFF. Here the CDR3 DNA reads TGTGCCAGCAGTCGCCCTTCTAATAGGGCCGACAATGAGCAGTTCTTC.

This chain's CDR3 is CASSLLPRVDIQYF. The CDR3 DNA is TGTGCCAGCAGTTTACTACCCAGGGTTGACATTCAGTACTTC. The rearrangement joins TRBV12-3 or TRBV12-4 to TRBJ2-4; possible D gene TRBD1, 5 bases. The germline V and J ends were trimmed by 2 bases and 8 bases, with 13 bases remaining between them. This CDR3 is 14 amino acids long.

The table lists this clonotype with a few counts. As DNA, the CDR3 is TGTGCCAGCACGGACAGGGAAAATCAGCCCCAGCATTTT. It yields the protein CASTDRENQPQHF. This chain connects TRBV12-3 or TRBV12-4 to TRBJ1-5; 8 bases align to TRBD1. This CDR3 has 13 amino acids. The V gene end was trimmed by 7 bases and the J gene end by 4 bases; junction bases not matched to a gene: 3.

This clonotype turned up a few times. The J gene is TRBJ2-1, the V gene TRBV29-1; 7 nucleotides align to TRBD1. The CDR3 covers 13 residues. V dropped 8 bases and J dropped 6; count of bases not matched to a gene: 10. Germline V gene sequence: CDR1 SQVTM, CDR2 ANQGSEA. CDR3 amino acids: CSYSPTGSNEQFF. DNA of the CDR3: TGCAGCTACTCTCCGACAGGGTCCAATGAGCAGTTCTTC.

J is TRBJ2-5 and V is TRBV11-3; no reliable D call. Germline V gene sequence: CDR1 SGHNT, CDR2 YENEEA. This CDR3 has 14 amino acids. The V end was cut by 1 base, the J end by 3 bases, with 9 bases between. DNA of the CDR3: TGTGCCAGCAGCTTAGTGGGTGCAGAAGAGACCCAGTACTTC. Its translation: CASSLVGAEETQYF.

At least ten counts were recorded for this clonotype. V gene TRBV7-2 combines with J gene TRBJ2-3, with 7 bases that match TRBD2. The V gene's germline CDR1 is SGHTA and CDR2 FQGNSA. The CDR3 runs 15 residues. Unmatched junction bases numbered 6, after V lost 1 base and J lost 5 bases. The CDR3 bases are TGTGCCAGCAGCTTAGTCGGCAGGGAGGGAGATACGCAGTATTTT. It specifies CASSLVGREGDTQYF.

This rearrangement joins TRBV12-3 or TRBV12-4 to TRBJ1-5; the match to TRBD1 covers 7 bases. This CDR3 has 15 amino acids. Trimming at V came to 6 bases and at J to 7 bases, leaving 12 bases not matched to a gene. CDR3 in DNA: TGTGCCAGCAGCTCCCCCACAGGGGTAGAGCAGCCCCAGCATTTT. As protein: CASSSPTGVEQPQHF.

This clonotype occurred many times. The chain has TRBV28 and TRBJ2-3, with no clear D. Germline CDR1 is MDHEN and CDR2 is SYDVKM. The germline V and J ends were trimmed by 10 bases and 0 bases, with 11 bases remaining between them. The CDR3 extends over 13 amino acids. CDR3 in amino acids: CATSTGSTDTQYF. CDR3 DNA sequence: TGTGCCACCTCAACGGGCAGCACAGATACGCAGTATTTT.

V usage is TRBV20-1 and J usage is TRBJ2-7; the D gene is possibly TRBD2 (5 bases). V was cut by 3 bases and J by 3 bases, with 12 bases left in between. The germline CDR1 and CDR2 sequences are DFQATT and SNEGSKA (reference sequence). The CDR3 runs 13 residues. CDR3 sequence (DNA): TGCAGTGCTAGCCCGGGATTTATCTACGAGCAGTACTTC. Protein product: CSASPGFIYEQYF.

This clonotype showed up many times. This chain uses TRBV7-2 with TRBJ2-6; a weak D match, TRBD1 (6 bases). V gave up 6 bases and J gave up 0 bases, with 9 bases separating them. The germline V gene encodes CDR1 SGHTA and CDR2 FQGNSA. This CDR3 contains 15 residues. The CDR3 protein is CASRYRDSGANVLTF. The CDR3 DNA sequence: TGTGCCAGCAGGTACAGGGACTCTGGGGCCAACGTCCTGACTTTC.

This clonotype was seen at least ten times. J is TRBJ2-1 and V is TRBV20-1, with 8 bases that match TRBD2. There are 17 residues in the CDR3. Germline V gene data show CDR1 as DFQATT and CDR2 as SNEGSKA (reference sequence). V gave up 1 base and J gave up 1 base; unmatched junction bases: 9. CDR3 nucleotides: TGCAGTGCTAGAGTACGACGGGAGGGGAGGTCCTACAATGAGCAGTTCTTC. Translating gives CSARVRREGRSYNEQFF.